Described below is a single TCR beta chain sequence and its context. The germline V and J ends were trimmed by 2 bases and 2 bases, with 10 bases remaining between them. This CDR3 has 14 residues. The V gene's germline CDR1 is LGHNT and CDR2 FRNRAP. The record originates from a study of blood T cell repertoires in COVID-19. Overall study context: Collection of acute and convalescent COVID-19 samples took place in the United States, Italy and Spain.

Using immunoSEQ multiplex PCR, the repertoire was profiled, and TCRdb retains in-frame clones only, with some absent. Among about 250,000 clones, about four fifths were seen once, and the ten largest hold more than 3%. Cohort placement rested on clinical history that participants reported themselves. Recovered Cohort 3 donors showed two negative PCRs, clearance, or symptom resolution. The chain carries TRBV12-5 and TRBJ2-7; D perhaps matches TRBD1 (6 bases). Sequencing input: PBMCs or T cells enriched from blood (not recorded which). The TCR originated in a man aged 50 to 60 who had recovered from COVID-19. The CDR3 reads CASGLRQGTYEQYF. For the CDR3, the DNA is TGTGCTAGTGGTTTGCGGCAGGGGACCTACGAGCAGTACTTC.